The TCR beta chain under discussion was sequenced for a study of T cell repertoires in cytomegalovirus infection. Overall study: Recently described HLA-C-restricted plus well-studied HLA-B-restricted CMV epitopes were used. Shared public TCR beta signatures pointed to both CMV infection and a matching HLA type.

TCRdb reprocessed the reads with MiXCR, giving one entry per CDR3 protein. The sample lists hundreds of thousands of distinct CDR3 sequences, under 40% occurring once. This clonotype came up a few times. Its antigen is currently unknown. Trimming at V came to 0 bases and at J to 2 bases, leaving 6 bases not matched to a gene. The CDR3 contains 16 residues. Germline V gene data show CDR1 as LGHNT and CDR2 as FRNRAP. Overall study results and limits: CMV-specific TCR beta clonotypes restricted by HLA-C were the ones dominating the ex vivo response.

This clonotype originated in a human donor in good health (CMV status not recorded). Some clones in this sample may be carry-over from other donors' samples. The specimen comprised cultured CD8+ T cells from PBMCs, sampled from culture after CMV antigen stimulation. V gene TRBV12-5 combines with J gene TRBJ2-5; TRBD2 matches at 7 bases. This CDR3 is CASGLVLGTNQETQYF. In DNA form, the CDR3 reads TGTGCTAGTGGTTTGGTGTTGGGGACTAATCAAGAGACCCAGTACTTC.